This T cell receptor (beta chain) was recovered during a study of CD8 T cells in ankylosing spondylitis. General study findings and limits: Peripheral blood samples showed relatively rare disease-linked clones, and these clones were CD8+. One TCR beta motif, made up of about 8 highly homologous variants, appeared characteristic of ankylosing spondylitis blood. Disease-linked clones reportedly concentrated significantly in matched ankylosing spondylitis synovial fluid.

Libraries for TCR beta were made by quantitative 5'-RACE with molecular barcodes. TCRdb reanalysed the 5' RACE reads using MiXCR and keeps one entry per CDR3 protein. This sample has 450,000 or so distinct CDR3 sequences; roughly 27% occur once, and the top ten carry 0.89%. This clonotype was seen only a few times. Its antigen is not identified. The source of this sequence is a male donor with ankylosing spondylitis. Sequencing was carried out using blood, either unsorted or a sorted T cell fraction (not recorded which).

The CDR3 bases are TGTGCCAGCTCACCTCGACCGACGAACACTGAAGCTTTCTTT. Protein sequence: CASSPRPTNTEAFF. The J gene is TRBJ1-1, the V gene TRBV18; D unclear. There are 14 residues in the CDR3. The germline V gene encodes CDR1 KGHSH and CDR2 LQKENI. The V end was cut by 3 bases, the J end by 1 base, with 9 bases between.